A single sample gave rise to the 26 T cell receptor beta chains below, sequenced in a study of cytomegalovirus exposure and HLA in healthy donors. The PCR used 60 Vbeta and 13 Jbeta primers. TCRdb's table, derived via immunoSEQ multiplex PCR, lists solely in-frame clones and lacks some. Its table lists approximately 170,000 clones. What was sequenced was PBMCs. Source of these receptors: a woman between 18 and 29 years old in good health and CMV-seropositive.

V usage is TRBV15 and J usage is TRBJ2-1, with TRBD2 matching over 9 bases. J gave up 4 bases and V 5 bases, and 9 bases lay outside the gene matches. This CDR3 region has 16 residues. Germline CDR1 is LNHNV and CDR2 is YYDKDF (reference sequence). The CDR3 here is CATSRKGLAPYNEQFF. The CDR3 nucleotides are TGTGCCACCAGCCGAAAAGGACTAGCGCCATACAATGAGCAGTTCTTC.

This chain uses TRBV7-6 with TRBJ2-1; the match to TRBD2 covers 7 bases. V was pared by 5 bases and J by 1 base, with 5 bases of the junction left unmatched. The CDR3 extends over 15 amino acids. Germline values: CDR1 SGHVS, CDR2 FNYEAQ. The CDR3 DNA reads as TGTGCCAGCAGCCAAACTAGCGCTTCCTACAATGAGCAGTTCTTC. As protein: CASSQTSASYNEQFF.

The rearrangement links TRBV4-1 to TRBJ1-4; the D gene is possibly TRBD1 (6 bases). V dropped 4 bases and J dropped 0 bases, with 12 bases sitting between them. CDR1 is MGHRA and CDR2 is YSYEKL in the germline V gene. This CDR3 has 16 residues. In DNA form, the CDR3 reads TGCGCCAGCAGCCCAGGGGTTGGCACAACTAATGAAAAACTGTTTTTT. This sequence encodes CASSPGVGTTNEKLFF.

The rearrangement links TRBV10-3 to TRBJ1-4; D is undetermined. The CDR3 totals 12 residues. Trimming removed 4 bases at V and 5 bases at J, with 5 bases between. CDR1 is ENHRY and CDR2 is SYGVKD in the germline V gene. The CDR3 coding sequence is TGTGCCATCAGTGGGGCAAATGAAAAACTGTTTTTT. Translation: CAISGANEKLFF.

The rearrangement uses TRBV14 and TRBJ2-1; TRBD2 matches 11 bases. This CDR3 comprises 15 residues. Losses at the gene ends were 4 bases for V and 7 bases for J; bases not matched to a gene: 6. Germline-derived CDR1 and CDR2 are SGHDN and FVKESK. The CDR3 region is CASSLFWTSGNEQFF. For the CDR3, the DNA is TGTGCCAGCAGCCTTTTTTGGACTAGCGGGAATGAGCAGTTCTTC.

This chain connects TRBV7-6 to TRBJ2-7, with D unresolved. Germline CDR1 and CDR2: SGHVS and FNYEAQ. The CDR3 consists of 15 residues. V was shortened by 1 base and J by 4 bases, with 14 bases between the two germline ends. CDR3 in DNA: TGTGCCAGCAGCTTAGAGTCCGCAACATGGTACGAGCAGTACTTC. This gives the protein CASSLESATWYEQYF.

The chain links TRBV30 to TRBJ2-5; D gene ambiguous. The CDR3 runs to 15 residues. Germline loops: CDR1 GTSNPN, CDR2 SVGIG (reference sequence). V lost 3 bases and J lost 4, with 18 bases in between. CDR3 sequence: CAWRDWRALGETQYF. CDR3 in DNA: TGTGCCTGGAGGGATTGGAGAGCTCTAGGAGAGACCCAGTACTTC.

The chain joins TRBV19 to TRBJ2-7; 9 bases agree with TRBD2. J lost 5 bases, V lost 4 bases, and 15 bases had no gene match. This CDR3 comprises 17 residues. Germline V gene lookup returns CDR1 LNHDA and CDR2 SQIVND (reference sequence). The CDR3 DNA follows: TGTGCCAGTAGTACCACTATATGGCGGGAGGGCATCGACGAGCAGTACTTC. Translation: CASSTTIWREGIDEQYF. The whole variable domain, filled in from reference TRBV19 and TRBJ2-7, reads DGGITQSPKYLFRKEGQNVTLSCEQNLNHDAMYWYRQDPGQGLRLIYYSQIVNDFQKGDIAEGYSVSREKKESFPLTVTSAQKNPTAFYLCASSTTIWREGIDEQYFGPGTRLTVT.

The gene calls are TRBV19 and TRBJ1-2; 9 positions match TRBD1. The V gene's germline CDR1 is LNHDA and CDR2 SQIVND (reference sequence). The CDR3 covers 15 residues. Trimming removed 9 bases from V and 6 bases from J; junction bases left unmatched: 14. CDR3 region: CASSLGQGRWNGYTF. Written as DNA, the CDR3 is TGTGCCAGCAGCCTCGGACAGGGGAGATGGAATGGCTACACCTTC. Variable domain in full (rest from reference TRBV19 and TRBJ1-2): DGGITQSPKYLFRKEGQNVTLSCEQNLNHDAMYWYRQDPGQGLRLIYYSQIVNDFQKGDIAEGYSVSREKKESFPLTVTSAQKNPTAFYLCASSLGQGRWNGYTFGSGTRLTVV.

The chain is built from TRBV5-1 and TRBJ1-4; D is perhaps TRBD1 (6 bases). CDR1 and CDR2 (germline): SGHRS, YFSETQ. The CDR3 runs to 15 residues. V gave up 4 bases and J gave up 6 bases, with 16 bases separating them. CDR3 protein: CASSLTGKVDEKLFF. Written as DNA, the CDR3 is TGCGCCAGCAGCCTAACAGGGAAAGTGGATGAAAAACTGTTTTTT.

The chain combines TRBV2 with TRBJ1-3; D not certain. This CDR3 spans 12 amino acids. The germline V gene has CDR1 SNHLY and CDR2 FYNNEI. V lost 3 bases to trimming and J lost 2 bases, with 2 bases between them. CDR3: CASSDAGNTIYF. The CDR3 coding sequence is TGTGCCAGCAGTGACGCTGGAAACACCATATATTTT.

The rearrangement joins TRBV11-2 to TRBJ1-3, with D unclear. The CDR3 sequence is 15 residues long. V was shortened by 5 bases and J by 0 bases, with 11 bases between the two germline ends. Germline values: CDR1 SGHAT, CDR2 FQNNGV. The CDR3 reads CASSLDIYSGNTIYF. The CDR3 coding sequence is TGTGCCAGCAGCCTCGACATCTACTCTGGAAACACCATATATTTT. The whole variable domain, remainder taken from reference TRBV11-2 and TRBJ1-3, is EAGVAQSPRYKIIEKRQSVAFWCNPISGHATLYWYQQILGQGPKLLIQFQNNGVVDDSQLPKDRFSAERLKGVDSTLKIQPAKLEDSAVYLCASSLDIYSGNTIYFGEGSWLTVV.

V and J are TRBV7-9 and TRBJ1-1, with a possible D match to TRBD1 (6 bases). V was cut by 1 base and J by 1 base, with 10 bases left in between. Germline V lookup: CDR1 SEHNR, CDR2 FQNEAQ (reference sequence). The CDR3 runs to 15 residues. The CDR3 loop is CASSLDGGPNTEAFF. DNA for the CDR3: TGTGCCAGCAGCTTAGATGGGGGCCCGAACACTGAAGCTTTCTTT.

The chain employs TRBV21-1 and TRBJ2-7; no DNA check was done on the table's D call, TRBD2. TRBV21-1 constitutes a pseudogene. The CDR3 spans 16 residues. CDR3 residues: CASSGTSGEESYEQYF. In nucleotides, the CDR3 is TGTGCCAGCAGCGGGACTAGCGGGGAGGAATCCTACGAGCAGTACTTC.

The chain recombines TRBV6-5 with TRBJ2-1; 13 bases match TRBD2. The V gene end was trimmed by 10 bases and the J gene end by 7 bases; junction bases not matched to a gene: 4. The CDR3 contains 13 residues. Germline V CDR1 and CDR2: MNHEY, SVGAGI. CDR3 residues: CATLGLAGNEQFF. The CDR3 DNA reads TGTGCCACCCTGGGACTAGCGGGGAATGAGCAGTTCTTC.

The rearrangement joins TRBV19 to TRBJ1-1; perhaps TRBD1 as D (6 bases). The V end lost 2 bases, the J end lost 6 bases, and 19 bases lay between the germline ends. The germline V gene encodes CDR1 LNHDA and CDR2 SQIVND (reference sequence). This CDR3 spans 16 amino acids. Here the CDR3 reads CASSIINQGIGAEAFF. The DNA for the CDR3 is TGTGCCAGTAGTATAATTAACCAGGGGATAGGGGCTGAAGCTTTCTTT.

V and J are TRBV5-6 and TRBJ2-5; 12 nucleotides agree with TRBD2. Germline assignment: CDR1 SGHDT and CDR2 YYEEEE. The CDR3 runs to 17 residues. Germline trimming cut 2 bases from V and 1 base from J; bases unmatched to any gene: 6. The CDR3 nucleotides are TGTGCCAGCAGCTTACGGACTAGCGGGAAGATCCAAGAGACCCAGTACTTC. It encodes CASSLRTSGKIQETQYF.

The V call is TRBV7-8, the J call TRBJ2-1, with 7 bases lining up with TRBD2. This CDR3 spans 18 amino acids. V shed 4 bases, J shed 4 bases, and the junction held 16 bases outside the gene matches. Germline V CDR1 and CDR2: SGHVS, FQNEAQ. Here the CDR3 reads CASSSLARLAETYNEQFF. As DNA, the CDR3 is TGTGCCAGCAGCTCCTTGGCCCGACTAGCAGAGACATACAATGAGCAGTTCTTC. Full variable domain (rest looked up from reference TRBV7-8 and TRBJ2-1): GAGVSQSPRYKVAKRGQDVALRCDPISGHVSLFWYQQALGQGPEFLTYFQNEAQLDKSGLPSDRFFAERPEGSVSTLKIQRTQQEDSAVYLCASSSLARLAETYNEQFFGPGTRLTVL.

The V call is TRBV19, the J call TRBJ1-1; tentatively, D is TRBD1 (5 bases). CDR3 length: 14 residues. The V end was cut by 1 base, the J end by 5 bases, with 11 bases between. Germline CDR1 LNHDA, CDR2 SQIVND (reference sequence). CDR3 in amino acids: CASSIGAGQTEAFF. The CDR3, as DNA: TGTGCCAGTAGTATAGGGGCAGGGCAAACTGAAGCTTTCTTT.

The V and J genes are TRBV4-1 and TRBJ2-3; no firm D call. V lost 0 bases and J lost 4, with 11 bases in between. Germline lookup yields CDR1 MGHRA and CDR2 YSYEKL. This CDR3 spans 15 amino acids. The CDR3 DNA reads TGCGCCAGCAGCCAAGATATTTACAGATCAGATACGCAGTATTTT. Protein product: CASSQDIYRSDTQYF.

With respect to this clone: Other DNA sequences in the sample encode the same CDR3. The V gene is TRBV2, the J gene TRBJ1-4, with a weak D call TRBD1 (6 bases). Per the germline V gene, CDR1 is SNHLY and CDR2 is FYNNEI. The CDR3 is 14 amino acids. V was trimmed by 7 bases and J by 3 bases, leaving 12 bases between them. The CDR3 protein is CASNLQGANEKLFF. In nucleotides, the CDR3 is TGTGCCAGCAACTTACAGGGTGCTAATGAAAAACTGTTTTTT.

The chain carries TRBV18 and TRBJ1-1; D is undetermined. Trimming removed 2 bases from V and 1 base from J, with 5 bases in between. The CDR3 sequence is 13 residues long. CDR1 is KGHSH and CDR2 is LQKENI in the germline V gene. CDR3 sequence reads: CASSPGRNTEAFF. For the CDR3, the DNA is TGTGCCAGCTCACCAGGGCGGAACACTGAAGCTTTCTTT.

This rearrangement joins TRBV6-5 to TRBJ1-2, with 8 bases fitting TRBD1. The CDR3 extends over 15 amino acids. The germline gives CDR1 MNHEY, CDR2 SVGAGI. J was trimmed by 2 bases and V by 7 bases; bases with no gene match: 9. The CDR3 bases are TGTGCCAGCACCAGGGATTGGACAGGGAACTATGGCTACACCTTC. Translated: CASTRDWTGNYGYTF.

The V and J genes are TRBV5-1 and TRBJ1-6; TRBD1 aligns across 10 bases. Germline lookup yields CDR1 SGHRS and CDR2 YFSETQ. The CDR3 sequence is 16 residues long. J was trimmed by 7 bases and V by 0 bases; bases with no gene match: 4. This chain's CDR3 is CASSLVTGGLNSPLHF. The CDR3 region has the DNA TGCGCCAGCAGCTTGGTGACAGGGGGCTTGAATTCACCCCTCCACTTT.

The DNA of the CDR3 is TGCGCCAGCAGCCCTTTGACTAGCGGGGGTCACAATGAGCAGTTCTTC. It encodes CASSPLTSGGHNEQFF. The chain joins TRBV5-1 to TRBJ2-1, with TRBD2 identical over 12 bases. Germline lookup yields CDR1 SGHRS and CDR2 YFSETQ. The CDR3 covers 16 residues. V trimming: 4 bases; J trimming: 5 bases; junction bases outside the gene matches: 7.

The chain carries TRBV29-1 and TRBJ2-3; TRBD2 might be the D (5 bases). Germline V gene sequence: CDR1 SQVTM, CDR2 ANQGSEA. V gave up 2 bases and J gave up 0 bases, with 6 bases separating them. This CDR3 has 13 amino acids. This CDR3 reads CSVERGSTDTQYF. The CDR3 nucleotides are TGCAGCGTTGAACGCGGGAGCACAGATACGCAGTATTTT.